This TCR beta chain was obtained from a study of CD8 T cells in Susac syndrome. With random hexamers, about 0.5 to 1 ug RNA was reverse transcribed. TCRdb redid the calling of the immunoSEQ multiplex PCR reads with MiXCR, one entry per CDR3 protein. The sample contains about 130,000 distinct CDR3 sequences, around 94% of which appear only once. Germline values: CDR1 MNHEY, CDR2 SMNVEV (reference sequence). Trimming removed 5 bases from V and 3 bases from J, with 10 bases in between. This CDR3 contains 13 residues. The V gene is TRBV27, the J gene TRBJ2-5; D is uncertain. Sequencing was done on a sample of CD4+ T cells from PBMCs. This sequence was found in a human donor in good health. The CDR3 sequence: CASSVVAKETQYF. The CDR3 DNA reads as TGTGCCAGCAGTGTTGTAGCAAAAGAGACCCAGTACTTC.